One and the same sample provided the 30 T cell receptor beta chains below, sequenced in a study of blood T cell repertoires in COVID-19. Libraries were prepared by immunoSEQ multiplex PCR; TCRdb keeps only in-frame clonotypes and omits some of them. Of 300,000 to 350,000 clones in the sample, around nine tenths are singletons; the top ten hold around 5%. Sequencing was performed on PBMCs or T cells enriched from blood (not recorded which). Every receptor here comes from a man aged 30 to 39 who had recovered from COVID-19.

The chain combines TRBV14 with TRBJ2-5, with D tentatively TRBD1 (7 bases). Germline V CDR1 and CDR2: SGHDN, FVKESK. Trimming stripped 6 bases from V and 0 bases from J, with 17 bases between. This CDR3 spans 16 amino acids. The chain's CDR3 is CASSPPSDRDQETQYF. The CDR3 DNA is TGTGCCAGCAGTCCACCTAGCGACAGGGACCAAGAGACCCAGTACTTC.

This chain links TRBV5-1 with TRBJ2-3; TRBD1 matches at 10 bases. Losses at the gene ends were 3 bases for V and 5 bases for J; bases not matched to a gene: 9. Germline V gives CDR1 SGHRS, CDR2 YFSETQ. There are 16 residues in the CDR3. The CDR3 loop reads CASSWTLGQGGDTQYF. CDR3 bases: TGCGCCAGCAGCTGGACCCTAGGACAGGGGGGAGATACGCAGTATTTT.

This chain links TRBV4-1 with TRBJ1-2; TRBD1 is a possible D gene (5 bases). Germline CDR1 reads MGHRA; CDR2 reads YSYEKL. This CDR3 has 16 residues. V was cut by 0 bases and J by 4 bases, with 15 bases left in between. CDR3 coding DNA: TGCGCCAGCAGCCAAGATCGGAGGAGGGGCAGCTATGGCTACACCTTC. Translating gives CASSQDRRRGSYGYTF.

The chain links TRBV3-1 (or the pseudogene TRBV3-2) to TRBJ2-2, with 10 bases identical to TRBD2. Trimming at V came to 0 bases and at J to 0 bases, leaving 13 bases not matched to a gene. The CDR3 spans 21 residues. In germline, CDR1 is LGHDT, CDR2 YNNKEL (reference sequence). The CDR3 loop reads CASSQESPVGTSEANTGELFF. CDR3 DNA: TGTGCCAGCAGCCAAGAATCGCCCGTCGGGACTAGCGAGGCGAACACCGGGGAGCTGTTTTTT.

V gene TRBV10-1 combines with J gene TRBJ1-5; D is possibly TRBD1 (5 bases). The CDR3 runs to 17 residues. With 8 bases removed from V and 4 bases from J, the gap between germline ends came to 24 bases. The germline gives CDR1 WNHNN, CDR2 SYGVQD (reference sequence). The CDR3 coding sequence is TGCGCCAGCGCCGAGCTGAGAGGACAAACCCGAAATCAGCCCCAGCATTTT. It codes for CASAELRGQTRNQPQHF.

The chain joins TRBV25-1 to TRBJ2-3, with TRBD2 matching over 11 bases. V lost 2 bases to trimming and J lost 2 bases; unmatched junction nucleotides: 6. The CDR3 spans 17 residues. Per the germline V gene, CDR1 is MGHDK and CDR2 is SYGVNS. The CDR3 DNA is TGTGCCAGCAGTGAAAGTCTAGCGGGGGGACTCACAGATACGCAGTATTTT. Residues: CASSESLAGGLTDTQYF. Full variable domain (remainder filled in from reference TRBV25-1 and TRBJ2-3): EADIYQTPRYLVIGTGKKITLECSQTMGHDKMYWYQQDPGMELHLIHYSYGVNSTEKGDLSSESTVSRIRTEHFPLTLESARPSHTSQYLCASSESLAGGLTDTQYFGPGTRLTVL.

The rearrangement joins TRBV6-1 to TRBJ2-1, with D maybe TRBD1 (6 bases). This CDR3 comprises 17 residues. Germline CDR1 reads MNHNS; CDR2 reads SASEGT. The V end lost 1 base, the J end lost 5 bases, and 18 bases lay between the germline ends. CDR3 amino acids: CASSEDQFRGYNNEQFF. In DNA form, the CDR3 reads TGTGCCAGCAGTGAAGATCAGTTCAGGGGTTACAACAATGAGCAGTTCTTC.

The CDR3 DNA follows: TGTGCCAGCAGTACCCCGCGGGGAGGCTACACCTTC. It yields the protein CASSTPRGGYTF. This sequence joins TRBV12-3 or TRBV12-4 and TRBJ1-2; no clear D gene. Trimming pared 5 bases from V and 8 bases from J, leaving 12 bases between. This CDR3 has 12 amino acids.

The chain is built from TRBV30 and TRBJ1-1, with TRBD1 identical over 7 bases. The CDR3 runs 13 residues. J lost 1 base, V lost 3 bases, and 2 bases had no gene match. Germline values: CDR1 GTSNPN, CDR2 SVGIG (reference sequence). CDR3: CAWRGGSNTEAFF. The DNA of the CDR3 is TGTGCCTGGAGAGGGGGCTCGAACACTGAAGCTTTCTTT. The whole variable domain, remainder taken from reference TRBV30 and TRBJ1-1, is SQTIHQWPATLVQPVGSPLSLECTVEGTSNPNLYWYRQAAGRGLQLLFYSVGIGQISSEVPQNLSASRPQDRQFILSSKKLLLSDSGFYLCAWRGGSNTEAFFGQGTRLTVV.

CDR3 nucleotide sequence: TGTGCCAGCAGCCCCCGAGCGCCGGGGTCGGGCTATGGCTACACCTTC. It encodes CASSPRAPGSGYGYTF. The chain combines TRBV7-9 with TRBJ1-2; D remains ambiguous. Per the germline V gene, CDR1 is SEHNR and CDR2 is FQNEAQ (reference sequence). The germline V and J ends were trimmed by 5 bases and 4 bases, with 20 bases remaining between them. The CDR3 length is 16 residues.

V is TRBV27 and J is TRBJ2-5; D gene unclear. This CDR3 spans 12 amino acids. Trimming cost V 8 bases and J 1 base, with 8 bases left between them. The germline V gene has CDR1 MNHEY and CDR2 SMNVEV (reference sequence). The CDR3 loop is CASSSGQETQYF. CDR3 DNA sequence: TGTGCCAGCTCTTCGGGCCAAGAGACCCAGTACTTC.

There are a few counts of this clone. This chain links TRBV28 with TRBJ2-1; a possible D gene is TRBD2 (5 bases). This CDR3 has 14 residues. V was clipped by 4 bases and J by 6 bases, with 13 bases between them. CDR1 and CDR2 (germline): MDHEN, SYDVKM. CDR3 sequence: CASSSRLFTNEQFF. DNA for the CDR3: TGTGCCAGCAGTTCCAGACTATTTACCAATGAGCAGTTCTTC.

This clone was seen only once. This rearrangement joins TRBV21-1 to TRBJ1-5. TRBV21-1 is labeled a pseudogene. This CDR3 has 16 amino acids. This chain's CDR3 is CASSKCRQLVNQPQHF. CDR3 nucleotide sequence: TGTGCCAGCAGCAAATGCCGCCAACTAGTCAATCAGCCCCAGCATTTT.

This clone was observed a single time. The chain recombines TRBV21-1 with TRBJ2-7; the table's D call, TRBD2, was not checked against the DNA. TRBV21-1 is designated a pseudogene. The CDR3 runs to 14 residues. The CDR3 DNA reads TGTGCCAGCAGCATTACCGGGTTAAACTACGAGCAGTACTTC. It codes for CASSITGLNYEQYF.

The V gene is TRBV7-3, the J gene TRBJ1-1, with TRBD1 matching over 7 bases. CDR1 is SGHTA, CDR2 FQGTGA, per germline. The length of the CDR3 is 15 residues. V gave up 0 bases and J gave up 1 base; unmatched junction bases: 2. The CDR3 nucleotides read TGTGCCAGCAGCTTAACCGGGGACAGGAACACTGAAGCTTTCTTT. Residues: CASSLTGDRNTEAFF.

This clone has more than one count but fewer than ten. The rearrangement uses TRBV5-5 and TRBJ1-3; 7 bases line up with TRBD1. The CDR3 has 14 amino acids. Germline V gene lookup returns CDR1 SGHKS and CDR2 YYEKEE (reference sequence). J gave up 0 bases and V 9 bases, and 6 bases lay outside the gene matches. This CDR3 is CATPTGNSGNTIYF. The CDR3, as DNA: TGTGCCACCCCGACAGGGAACTCTGGAAACACCATATATTTT.

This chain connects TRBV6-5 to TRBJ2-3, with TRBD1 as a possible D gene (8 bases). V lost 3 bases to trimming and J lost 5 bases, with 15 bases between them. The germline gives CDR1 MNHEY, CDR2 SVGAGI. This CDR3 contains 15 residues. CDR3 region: CASSYTTGEGDTQYF. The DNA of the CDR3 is TGTGCCAGCAGTTATACGACAGGGGAGGGAGATACGCAGTATTTT.

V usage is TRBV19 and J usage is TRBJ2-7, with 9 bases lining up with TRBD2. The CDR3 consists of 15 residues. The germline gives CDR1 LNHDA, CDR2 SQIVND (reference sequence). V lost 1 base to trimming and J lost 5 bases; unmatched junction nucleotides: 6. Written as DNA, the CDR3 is TGTGCCAGTAGTATAGTTAGCGGGGGCCTTAACGAGCAGTACTTC. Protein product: CASSIVSGGLNEQYF.

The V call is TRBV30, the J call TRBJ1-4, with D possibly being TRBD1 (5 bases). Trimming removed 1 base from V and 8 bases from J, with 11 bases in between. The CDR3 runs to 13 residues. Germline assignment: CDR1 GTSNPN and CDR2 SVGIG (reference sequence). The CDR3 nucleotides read TGTGCCTGGAGTGACGGGGGGACCGAAAAACTGTTTTTT. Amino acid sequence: CAWSDGGTEKLFF.

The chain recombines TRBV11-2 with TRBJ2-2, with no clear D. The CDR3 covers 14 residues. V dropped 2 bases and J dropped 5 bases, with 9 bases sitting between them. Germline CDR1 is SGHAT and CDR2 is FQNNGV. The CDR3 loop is CASSLSRLTGELFF. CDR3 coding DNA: TGTGCCAGCAGCTTATCTAGATTAACCGGGGAGCTGTTTTTT.

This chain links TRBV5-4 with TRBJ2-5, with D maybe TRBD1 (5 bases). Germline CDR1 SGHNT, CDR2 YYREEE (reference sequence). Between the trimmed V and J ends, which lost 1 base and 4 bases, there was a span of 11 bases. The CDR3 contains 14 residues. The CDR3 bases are TGTGCCAGCAGCTTGAGGCAGGGTGGAGAGACCCAGTACTTC. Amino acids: CASSLRQGGETQYF.

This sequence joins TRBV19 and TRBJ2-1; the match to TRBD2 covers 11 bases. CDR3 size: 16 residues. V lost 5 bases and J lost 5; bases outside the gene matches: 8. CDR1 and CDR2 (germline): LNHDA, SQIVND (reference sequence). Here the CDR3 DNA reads TGTGCCAGTAGTCCATTAGCGGGGGGGTATAACAATGAGCAGTTCTTC. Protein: CASSPLAGGYNNEQFF.

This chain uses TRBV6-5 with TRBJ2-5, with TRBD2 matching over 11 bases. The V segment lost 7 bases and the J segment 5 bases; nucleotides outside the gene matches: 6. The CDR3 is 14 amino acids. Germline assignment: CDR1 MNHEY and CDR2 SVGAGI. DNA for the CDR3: TGTGCCAGCACCATAGCGGGGGGGCGGGAGACCCAGTACTTC. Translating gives CASTIAGGRETQYF.

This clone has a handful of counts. DNA of the CDR3: TGTGCCAGCAGTTCGGAGGACGGGACCTATAATTCACCCCTCCACTTT. Amino acid sequence: CASSSEDGTYNSPLHF. V and J are TRBV28 and TRBJ1-6, with D uncertain. This CDR3 comprises 16 residues. Trimming removed 4 bases from V and 2 bases from J, with 12 bases in between. Per germline, CDR1 MDHEN and CDR2 SYDVKM.

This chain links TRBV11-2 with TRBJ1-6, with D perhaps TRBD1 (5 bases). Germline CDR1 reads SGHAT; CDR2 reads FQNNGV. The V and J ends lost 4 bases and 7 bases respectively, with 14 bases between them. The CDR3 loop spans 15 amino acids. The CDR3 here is CASSSSGGGNSPLHF. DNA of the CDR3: TGTGCCAGCAGCTCCTCTGGGGGGGGAAATTCACCCCTCCACTTT.

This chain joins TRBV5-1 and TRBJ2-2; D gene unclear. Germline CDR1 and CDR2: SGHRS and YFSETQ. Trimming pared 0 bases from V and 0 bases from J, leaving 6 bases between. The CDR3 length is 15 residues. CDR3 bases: TGCGCCAGCAGCTTGGGGGCCACGAACACCGGGGAGCTGTTTTTT. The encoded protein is CASSLGATNTGELFF.

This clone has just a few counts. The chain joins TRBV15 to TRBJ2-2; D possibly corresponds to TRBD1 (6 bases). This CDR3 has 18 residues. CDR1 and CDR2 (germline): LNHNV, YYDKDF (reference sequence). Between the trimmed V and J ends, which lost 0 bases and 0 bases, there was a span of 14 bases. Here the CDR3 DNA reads TGTGCCACCAGCAGAGATCTCTGGGGGCGCGCGAACACCGGGGAGCTGTTTTTT. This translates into CATSRDLWGRANTGELFF.

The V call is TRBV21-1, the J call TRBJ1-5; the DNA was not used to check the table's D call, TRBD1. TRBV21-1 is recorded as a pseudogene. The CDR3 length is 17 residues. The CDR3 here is CASSPPGQGVSNQPQHF. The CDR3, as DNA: TGTGCCAGCAGCCCTCCGGGACAGGGGGTGAGCAATCAGCCCCAGCATTTT.

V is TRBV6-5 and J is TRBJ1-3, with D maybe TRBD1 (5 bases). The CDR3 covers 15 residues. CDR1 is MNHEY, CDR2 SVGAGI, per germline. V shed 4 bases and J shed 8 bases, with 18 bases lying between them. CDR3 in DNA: TGTGCCAGCAGTTCCAAGCGGGGGGGAGTGTACACCATATATTTT. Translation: CASSSKRGGVYTIYF.

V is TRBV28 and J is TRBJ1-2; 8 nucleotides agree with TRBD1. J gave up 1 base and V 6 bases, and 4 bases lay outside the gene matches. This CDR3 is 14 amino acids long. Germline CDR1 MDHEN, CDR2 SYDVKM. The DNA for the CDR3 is TGTGCCAGCAGCCCCGGACAGGGTAACTATGGCTACACCTTC. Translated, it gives CASSPGQGNYGYTF.